The T cell receptor beta chain described here comes from a study of blood T cell repertoires in COVID-19. Overall study context: Samples representing acute and convalescent COVID-19 were sourced from the United States, Italy and Spain. From T cells, B-cell-depleted T cells, or PBMCs came the material, which was cDNA or gDNA.

CDR3 length equals 17 residues. Cohorts were determined from participant-reported clinical history. People in the exposed group encountered a COVID-19 case within 2 weeks before entering the study. Only in-frame clones appear in the TCRdb table, and some are missing; sequencing was by immunoSEQ multiplex PCR. Counted here are 350,000 to 400,000 clones, roughly nine tenths occurring once; the ten biggest clones make up about 0.83%. Sequencing was done on a sample of PBMCs or T cells enriched from blood (not recorded which). V gene TRBV21-1 combines with J gene TRBJ2-3; no DNA check was done on the table's D call, TRBD2. TRBV21-1 is classified as a pseudogene. The TCR originated in a woman aged 40 to 50 who had been exposed to COVID-19. DNA for the CDR3: TGTGCCAGCAGCAAAGGGGGTCTAGCGGGAGCCACCGATACGCAGTATTTT. As protein: CASSKGGLAGATDTQYF.